These 15 T cell receptor beta chains were sequenced from one sample in a study of T cell responses to AZD1222 COVID-19 vaccine. Profiled with immunoSEQ multiplex PCR; TCRdb holds only in-frame clones, not every one. The table lists tens of thousands of clones, around 89% of them singletons. The specimen comprised peripheral blood, sampled 28 days after the second AZD1222 dose. The receptors come from an adult who received the AZD1222 COVID-19 vaccine.

This chain uses TRBV6-2 or TRBV6-3 with TRBJ1-5; D unclear. Germline V gives CDR1 MNHEY, CDR2 SVGEGT. V lost 3 bases, J lost 5 bases, and 8 bases lay in between. The CDR3 consists of 13 residues. This CDR3 is CASSYIGDQPQHF. CDR3 nucleotide sequence: TGTGCCAGCAGTTATATCGGAGATCAGCCCCAGCATTTT.

V and J are TRBV11-2 and TRBJ2-7; D is undetermined. In germline, CDR1 is SGHAT, CDR2 FQNNGV. The CDR3 is 15 amino acids. Trimming removed 2 bases at V and 0 bases at J, with 11 bases between. CDR3 coding DNA: TGTGCCAGCAGCTTAACGGTTGAGAGCTCCTACGAGCAGTACTTC. It yields the protein CASSLTVESSYEQYF.

V is TRBV19 and J is TRBJ2-7; D gene unclear. Germline values: CDR1 LNHDA, CDR2 SQIVND (reference sequence). V was shortened by 1 base and J by 3 bases, with 10 bases between the two germline ends. This CDR3 spans 14 amino acids. The CDR3 here is CASSIGAGFYEQYF. The CDR3 DNA reads as TGTGCCAGTAGTATAGGGGCCGGCTTCTACGAGCAGTACTTC.

This chain links TRBV12-3 or TRBV12-4 with TRBJ2-3; D gene uncertain. Trimming pared 5 bases from V and 2 bases from J, leaving 8 bases between. This CDR3 comprises 13 residues. DNA for the CDR3: TGTGCCAGCAGTGTGAGGTCCACAGATACGCAGTATTTT. It yields the protein CASSVRSTDTQYF.

The chain uses TRBV6-5 and TRBJ2-7; 8 nucleotides align to TRBD2. The CDR3 has 16 amino acids. The germline V gene has CDR1 MNHEY and CDR2 SVGAGI. Trimming took 0 bases from V and 4 from J; bases not matched to a gene: 8. CDR3 amino acids: CASSYSWGLGEYEQYF. The CDR3, as DNA: TGTGCCAGCAGTTACTCCTGGGGACTAGGGGAATACGAGCAGTACTTC.

J is TRBJ1-2 and V is TRBV7-2; D ambiguous. The germline V and J ends were trimmed by 5 bases and 0 bases, with 13 bases remaining between them. The CDR3 has 15 amino acids. The germline V gene encodes CDR1 SGHTA and CDR2 FQGNSA. The CDR3 region is CASSPQWSSNYGYTF. DNA for the CDR3: TGTGCCAGCAGCCCCCAGTGGAGTTCTAACTATGGCTACACCTTC.

The chain joins TRBV18 to TRBJ1-2, with D perhaps matching TRBD1 (6 bases). The CDR3 is 13 residues long. CDR1 KGHSH and CDR2 LQKENI come from the germline V gene. V gave up 2 bases and J gave up 4 bases, with 8 bases separating them. DNA for the CDR3: TGTGCCAGCTCACCAGAGGGGGTCTATGGCTACACCTTC. Its protein product is CASSPEGVYGYTF.

This chain uses TRBV5-5 with TRBJ1-6, with 7 bases that match TRBD1. CDR3 length: 16 residues. Germline V gene lookup returns CDR1 SGHKS and CDR2 YYEKEE (reference sequence). J gave up 7 bases and V 5 bases, and 12 bases lay outside the gene matches. In nucleotides, the CDR3 is TGTGCCAGCAGGGCAAACAGGGGAAAAAAGAATTCACCCCTCCACTTT. Its translation is CASRANRGKKNSPLHF.

This sequence joins TRBV18 and TRBJ1-1; no firm D call. V was clipped by 3 bases and J by 2 bases, with 13 bases between them. This CDR3 contains 15 residues. Germline CDR1 and CDR2: KGHSH and LQKENI. The CDR3 region has the DNA TGTGCCAGCTCACCTTCCGGAACAGCTAACACTGAAGCTTTCTTT. This gives the protein CASSPSGTANTEAFF. Full variable domain (missing parts from reference TRBV18 and TRBJ1-1): NAGVMQNPRHLVRRRGQEARLRCSPMKGHSHVYWYRQLPEEGLKFMVYLQKENIIDESGMPKERFSAEFPKEGPSILRIQQVVRGDSAAYFCASSPSGTANTEAFFGQGTRLTVV.

The gene calls are TRBV6-5 and TRBJ2-5; D assignment may be TRBD1 or TRBD2 (5 bases each). CDR3 length: 14 amino acids. Germline V lookup: CDR1 MNHEY, CDR2 SVGAGI. V lost 6 bases and J 5 bases, leaving 16 bases between the germline ends. DNA of the CDR3: TGTGCCAGCAGCGAGGGACGTATCCCGGAGACCCAGTACTTC. It encodes CASSEGRIPETQYF.

This chain uses TRBV19 with TRBJ1-6, with TRBD1 matching 10 bases. This CDR3 comprises 15 residues. The V gene end was trimmed by 6 bases and the J gene end by 10 bases; junction bases not matched to a gene: 9. Germline values: CDR1 LNHDA, CDR2 SQIVND (reference sequence). CDR3 protein: CASRPNRDRGSPLHF. CDR3 DNA: TGTGCCAGTAGACCAAATCGGGACAGGGGCTCACCCCTCCACTTT.

The chain uses TRBV5-4 and TRBJ1-1, with 10 nucleotides matching TRBD1. V shed 6 bases and J 6 bases; nucleotides not matched to a gene: 11. CDR3 length: 15 residues. Germline CDR1 and CDR2: SGHNT and YYREEE (reference sequence). The CDR3 sequence is CASTPGQGRSSEAFF. The CDR3 DNA reads as TGTGCCAGCACCCCGGGACAGGGGCGGTCGTCTGAAGCTTTCTTT.

The chain carries TRBV5-5 and TRBJ2-7, with a tentative D call TRBD1 (6 bases). The CDR3 spans 11 residues. Germline assignment: CDR1 SGHKS and CDR2 YYEKEE (reference sequence). Trimming shortened V by 5 bases and J by 8 bases, and 11 bases separated the two germline ends. DNA for the CDR3: TGTGCCAGCAGGACAGGCCCCAAGCAGTACTTC. It yields the protein CASRTGPKQYF. The whole variable domain, filled in from reference TRBV5-5 and TRBJ2-7, reads DAGVTQSPTHLIKTRGQQVTLRCSPISGHKSVSWYQQVLGQGPQFIFQYYEKEERGRGNFPDRFSARQFPNYSSELNVNALLLGDSALYLCASRTGPKQYFGPGTRLTVT.

V is TRBV30 and J is TRBJ1-5; 7 bases line up with TRBD1. The CDR3 length is 13 residues. V shed 0 bases, J shed 5 bases, and the junction held 1 base outside the gene matches. CDR1 and CDR2 (germline): GTSNPN, SVGIG (reference sequence). The CDR3: CAWSVDRDQPQHF. For the CDR3, the DNA is TGTGCCTGGAGTGTAGACAGGGATCAGCCCCAGCATTTT. Together with reference TRBV30 and TRBJ1-5, the CDR3 gives the full variable domain: SQTIHQWPATLVQPVGSPLSLECTVEGTSNPNLYWYRQAAGRGLQLLFYSVGIGQISSEVPQNLSASRPQDRQFILSSKKLLLSDSGFYLCAWSVDRDQPQHFGDGTRLSIL.

The rearrangement joins TRBV7-2 to TRBJ1-6; 9 positions match TRBD1. V gave up 5 bases and J gave up 7 bases; unmatched junction bases: 3. This CDR3 contains 14 residues. Germline V lookup: CDR1 SGHTA, CDR2 FQGNSA. The CDR3 sequence: CASSPGQGNSPLHF. CDR3 coding DNA: TGTGCCAGCAGCCCGGGACAGGGAAATTCACCCCTCCACTTT.